This TCR beta chain emerged from a study of human T cells and chemical hapten exposure. Time point meaning: patch test 3, about 24 weeks after DPC sensitization. Treatment of the sample: therapeutic diphenylcyclopropenone sensitization with weekly scalp DPC. The germline V gene encodes CDR1 LGHDT and CDR2 YNNKEL (reference sequence). V lost 4 bases and J lost 6; bases outside the gene matches: 7. The CDR3 runs 14 residues. MiXCR, run by TCRdb on the RACE reads, gives a single entry per CDR3 protein. The sample consists of some 64,000 distinct CDR3 sequences, approximately 11% of them appearing once. Sequenced here: whole blood, sampled in connection with sensitization to the hapten diphenylcyclopropenone (DPC). The gene calls are TRBV3-1 and TRBJ2-7, with 9 bases identical to TRBD1. The TCR sequence derives from a woman in her 30s with alopecia areata. Some clones in this sample may be carry-over from other donors' samples. CDR3 coding DNA: TGTGCCAGCAGCCCGGGACAGGGTTTAGGCGAGCAGTACTTC. This codes for CASSPGQGLGEQYF.